A single sample is the source of the 32 T cell receptor beta chains below, sequenced in a study of graft-versus-host responses after intestinal transplantation. Their antigen targets remain unknown. The data were produced by immunoSEQ multiplex PCR, yet TCRdb's version contains in-frame clones alone and is incomplete. This sample has roughly 89,000 clones, with 92% found just once. The source was unstimulated CD4+ T cells sorted from spleen or lymph node cells, collected before intestinal transplant. All receptors come from a human donor who received an intestinal transplant.

The gene calls are TRBV7-2 and TRBJ2-7, with TRBD1 identical over 7 bases. The V gene's germline CDR1 is SGHTA and CDR2 FQGNSA. V trimming: 1 base; J trimming: 6 bases; junction bases outside the gene matches: 6. CDR3 length equals 14 residues. The CDR3 is CASSLEGTAIEQYF. As DNA, the CDR3 is TGTGCCAGCAGCTTAGAAGGGACAGCCATCGAGCAGTACTTC.

V usage is TRBV2 and J usage is TRBJ2-1; TRBD2 matches at 8 bases. Germline CDR1 is SNHLY and CDR2 is FYNNEI. Trimming cost V 8 bases and J 8 bases; bases outside gene matches: 11. The CDR3 covers 14 residues. The CDR3, as DNA: TGTGCCAGCCGGGGTAGCGGGATTGTCGATGAGCAGTTCTTC. It codes for CASRGSGIVDEQFF.

V usage is TRBV7-3 and J usage is TRBJ1-1; no clear D gene. Between the trimmed V and J ends, which lost 1 base and 4 bases, there was a span of 7 bases. Germline values: CDR1 SGHTA, CDR2 FQGTGA. The CDR3 has 13 amino acids. CDR3 in DNA: TGTGCCAGCAGCTTAATAGGGAGCACTGAAGCTTTCTTT. Translated, it gives CASSLIGSTEAFF.

J is TRBJ1-3 and V is TRBV28; perhaps TRBD1 as D (6 bases). Germline CDR1 and CDR2: MDHEN and SYDVKM. Trimming stripped 4 bases from V and 0 bases from J, with 13 bases between. The CDR3 runs to 16 residues. CDR3 coding DNA: TGTGCCAGCAGTTCCCCGACAGGAAGCTCTGGAAACACCATATATTTT. Its translation is CASSSPTGSSGNTIYF.

The V call is TRBV19, the J call TRBJ2-3, with D perhaps matching TRBD2 (6 bases). CDR3 size: 13 residues. V was cut by 5 bases and J by 9 bases, with 15 bases left in between. Germline V CDR1 and CDR2: LNHDA, SQIVND (reference sequence). CDR3 residues: CASSSGRGNTQYF. DNA of the CDR3: TGTGCCAGTAGTTCGGGGCGCGGGAACACGCAGTATTTT.

The genes are TRBV5-5 and TRBJ1-5, with 7 bases fitting TRBD1. Germline V gene data show CDR1 as SGHKS and CDR2 as YYEKEE (reference sequence). CDR3 length: 14 amino acids. Trimming took 4 bases from V and 6 from J; bases not matched to a gene: 7. The CDR3, as DNA: TGTGCCAGCAGCCTACAGGGGAGAGGTCAGCCCCAGCATTTT. This codes for CASSLQGRGQPQHF.

This clone was picked up one time. This rearrangement joins TRBV28 to TRBJ2-5; 7 nucleotides agree with TRBD2. Germline V CDR1 and CDR2: MDHEN, SYDVKM. The ends lost 10 bases at V and 7 bases at J; junction bases unmatched: 18. This CDR3 comprises 15 residues. CDR3 protein: CATTPKPGGLWTQYF. As DNA, the CDR3 is TGTGCCACCACGCCAAAACCGGGAGGATTGTGGACCCAGTACTTC. Full variable domain (remainder filled in from reference TRBV28 and TRBJ2-5): DVKVTQSSRYLVKRTGEKVFLECVQDMDHENMFWYRQDPGLGLRLIYFSYDVKMKEKGDIPEGYSVSREKKERFSLILESASTNQTSMYLCATTPKPGGLWTQYFGPGTRLLVL.

The rearrangement links TRBV10-3 to TRBJ2-7; 7 bases are shared with TRBD2. The CDR3 is 13 residues long. CDR1 is ENHRY and CDR2 is SYGVKD in the germline V gene. V was pared by 5 bases and J by 4 bases, with 5 bases of the junction left unmatched. The CDR3 DNA reads TGTGCCATCAGTACCGGGACTATTTACGAGCAGTACTTC. This translates into CAISTGTIYEQYF.

This sequence joins TRBV5-1 and TRBJ1-1; D uncertain. There are 15 residues in the CDR3. Between the trimmed V and J ends, which lost 0 bases and 4 bases, there was a span of 13 bases. CDR1 and CDR2 (germline): SGHRS, YFSETQ. In DNA form, the CDR3 reads TGCGCCAGCAGCTTGGACGTGAGGGAAAGCACTGAAGCTTTCTTT. Translating it yields CASSLDVRESTEAFF.

This clone was detected once. DNA of the CDR3: TGCGCCAGCAGCCTCCTGGACAGGGCCGTTGGGGCTGAAGCTTTCTTT. Its protein product is CASSLLDRAVGAEAFF. The rearrangement joins TRBV5-1 to TRBJ1-1; 8 bases map to TRBD1. This CDR3 contains 16 residues. The germline V gene has CDR1 SGHRS and CDR2 YFSETQ. V trimming: 4 bases; J trimming: 6 bases; junction bases outside the gene matches: 14.

V gene TRBV5-3 combines with J gene TRBJ1-4, with 8 bases matching TRBD1. TRBV5-3 is an open reading frame, and its role is uncertain. The ends lost 4 bases at V and 7 bases at J; junction bases unmatched: 9. The CDR3 loop spans 15 amino acids. In nucleotides, the CDR3 is TGTGCCAGAAGCGTACAGGGGGTCTCGGGTGAAAAACTGTTTTTT. Its translation: CARSVQGVSGEKLFF.

The CDR3, as DNA: TGTGCCAGCTCACCAGAAGGGGGCCCCTCCTACGAGCAGTACTTC. This gives the protein CASSPEGGPSYEQYF. The J gene is TRBJ2-7, the V gene TRBV18; 7 bases map to TRBD1. V lost 2 bases, J lost 0 bases, and 4 bases stayed unmatched. The germline V gene has CDR1 KGHSH and CDR2 LQKENI. CDR3 size: 15 residues.

The chain is built from TRBV12-5 and TRBJ2-6; D is undetermined. From germline, CDR1 is LGHNT and CDR2 FRNRAP. This CDR3 contains 14 residues. V gave up 6 bases and J gave up 0 bases, with 6 bases separating them. Here the CDR3 reads CASGRHSGANVLTF. The CDR3 region has the DNA TGTGCTAGTGGCAGACACTCTGGGGCCAACGTCCTGACTTTC.

The CDR3 DNA sequence: TGTGCCAGCAGCTTCCGCGAATCCACAGATACGCAGTATTTT. Translating gives CASSFRESTDTQYF. The genes are TRBV5-4 and TRBJ2-3; D is unresolved. The CDR3 length is 14 residues. Deletions cut 2 bases from V and 2 bases from J, with 9 bases between. Germline assignment: CDR1 SGHNT and CDR2 YYREEE (reference sequence).

The genes are TRBV5-8 and TRBJ1-3; D gene uncertain. Trimming stripped 1 base from V and 2 bases from J, with 7 bases between. The CDR3 has 14 residues. Germline V lookup: CDR1 SGHTS, CDR2 YDEGEE. The CDR3 protein is CASSLTSAGNTIYF. CDR3 sequence (DNA): TGTGCCAGCAGCTTGACCAGTGCTGGAAACACCATATATTTT.

The chain employs TRBV28 and TRBJ1-2; unclear D gene. The CDR3 sequence is 14 residues long. CDR1 and CDR2 from the germline V gene are MDHEN and SYDVKM. Trimming left V 6 bases short and J 2 bases short, with 13 bases between. In nucleotides, the CDR3 is TGTGCCAGCAGCTACAGTATTCAAAACTATGGCTACACCTTC. It encodes CASSYSIQNYGYTF.

Only one count was recorded for this clone. The rearrangement joins TRBV18 to TRBJ2-7; 8 nucleotides match TRBD1. After removal of 1 base from V and 7 bases from J, the junction contained 9 bases not matched to a gene. CDR3 length: 15 amino acids. The germline CDR1 and CDR2 sequences are KGHSH and LQKENI. This CDR3 is CASSPLDRGLAEQYF. CDR3 nucleotides: TGTGCCAGCTCACCACTTGACAGGGGCCTTGCAGAGCAGTACTTC.

V and J are TRBV28 and TRBJ2-5; D unclear. This CDR3 is 13 amino acids long. V shed 2 bases and J shed 3 bases, with 7 bases lying between them. The germline CDR1 and CDR2 sequences are MDHEN and SYDVKM. The chain's CDR3 is CASSLTYEETQYF. The CDR3 bases are TGTGCCAGCAGTTTAACCTACGAAGAGACCCAGTACTTC.

V is TRBV7-2 and J is TRBJ2-1; 8 positions match TRBD1. Germline CDR1 SGHTA, CDR2 FQGNSA. The CDR3 spans 16 residues. V trimming: 1 base; J trimming: 3 bases; junction bases outside the gene matches: 5. The CDR3 DNA is TGTGCCAGCAGCTTAGGGGACAGGACAATCTACAATGAGCAGTTCTTC. Protein product: CASSLGDRTIYNEQFF. Full variable domain (missing parts from reference TRBV7-2 and TRBJ2-1): GAGVSQSPSNKVTEKGKDVELRCDPISGHTALYWYRQSLGQGLEFLIYFQGNSAPDKSGLPSDRFSAERTGGSVSTLTIQRTQQEDSAVYLCASSLGDRTIYNEQFFGPGTRLTVL.

V and J are TRBV7-2 and TRBJ1-5; 7 bases agree with TRBD1. This CDR3 is built from 18 residues. V was pared by 0 bases and J by 0 bases, with 8 bases of the junction left unmatched. Looked up from germline, CDR1 is SGHTA and CDR2 is FQGNSA. CDR3 sequence reads: CASSLAPGGKYSNQPQHF. CDR3 DNA sequence: TGTGCCAGCAGCTTAGCCCCAGGGGGAAAGTATAGCAATCAGCCCCAGCATTTT.

This clone was seen a handful of times. The chain recombines TRBV6-5 with TRBJ1-1; no definite D call. The germline gives CDR1 MNHEY, CDR2 SVGAGI. Trimming took off 8 bases at V and 1 base at J, with 14 bases between the two ends. The CDR3 loop spans 14 amino acids. CDR3 in DNA: TGTGCCAGCCGAGGACTATTTACGAACACTGAAGCTTTCTTT. Protein: CASRGLFTNTEAFF.

The chain uses TRBV11-3 and TRBJ1-1; D perhaps matches TRBD1 (5 bases). The CDR3 consists of 15 residues. CDR1 SGHNT and CDR2 YENEEA come from the germline V gene. The V and J ends lost 6 bases and 3 bases respectively, with 17 bases between them. The CDR3 is CASSNRGGEDTEAFF. The CDR3 bases are TGTGCCAGCAGTAATAGAGGAGGGGAGGACACTGAAGCTTTCTTT.

The chain links TRBV7-2 to TRBJ2-1; 8 bases agree with TRBD2. Per the germline V gene, CDR1 is SGHTA and CDR2 is FQGNSA. With 1 base clipped from V and 5 bases from J, the junction kept 7 bases outside the gene matches. The length of the CDR3 is 16 residues. DNA for the CDR3: TGTGCCAGCAGCTTAGAGTACAGCGGGAGTCACAATGAGCAGTTCTTC. Protein: CASSLEYSGSHNEQFF. Looking up the rest from reference TRBV7-2 and TRBJ2-1 gives the full variable domain: GAGVSQSPSNKVTEKGKDVELRCDPISGHTALYWYRQSLGQGLEFLIYFQGNSAPDKSGLPSDRFSAERTGGSVSTLTIQRTQQEDSAVYLCASSLEYSGSHNEQFFGPGTRLTVL.

This clone appeared a few times. This sequence joins TRBV2 and TRBJ2-7; the match to TRBD1 covers 9 bases. CDR3 size: 15 residues. Germline CDR1 reads SNHLY; CDR2 reads FYNNEI. The ends lost 6 bases at V and 1 base at J; junction bases unmatched: 7. CDR3 nucleotide sequence: TGTGCCAGCAGGGACCCGGGACAGGGATCCTACGAGCAGTACTTC. Amino acid sequence: CASRDPGQGSYEQYF.

J is TRBJ1-1 and V is TRBV7-8, with D perhaps matching TRBD1 (6 bases). V dropped 5 bases and J dropped 3 bases, with 10 bases sitting between them. The CDR3 extends over 13 amino acids. The germline CDR1 and CDR2 sequences are SGHVS and FQNEAQ. DNA of the CDR3: TGTGCCAGCAGCACACAGGGTTACACTGAAGCTTTCTTT. It specifies CASSTQGYTEAFF.

This clone was seen once. The chain uses TRBV28 and TRBJ2-7, with D possibly matching TRBD2 (5 bases). Trimming shortened V by 8 bases and J by 2 bases, and 16 bases separated the two germline ends. This CDR3 is 14 amino acids long. Germline V gives CDR1 MDHEN, CDR2 SYDVKM. CDR3 DNA sequence: TGTGCCAGCGTTTCGGGGTCCCCTCCCTACGAGCAGTACTTC. Protein: CASVSGSPPYEQYF.

The chain links TRBV9 to TRBJ2-1; 9 nucleotides line up with TRBD2. The CDR3 has 15 residues. The V and J ends lost 2 bases and 5 bases, in that order; junction bases with no gene match: 5. Looked up from germline, CDR1 is SGDLS and CDR2 is YYNGEE. The CDR3 DNA follows: TGTGCCAGCAGCGTTGTAGCGGGAGTAAACAATGAGCAGTTCTTC. Protein sequence: CASSVVAGVNNEQFF.

This rearrangement joins TRBV5-4 to TRBJ2-2, with D possibly matching TRBD2 (5 bases). This CDR3 comprises 14 residues. CDR1 and CDR2 from the germline V gene are SGHNT and YYREEE (reference sequence). The V end lost 4 bases, the J end lost 3 bases, and 10 bases lay between the germline ends. The CDR3 here is CASSLDSYTGELFF. In DNA form, the CDR3 reads TGTGCCAGCAGCCTGGACTCGTACACCGGGGAGCTGTTTTTT.

V gene TRBV30 combines with J gene TRBJ2-2, with TRBD2 matching 13 bases. Germline CDR1 reads GTSNPN; CDR2 reads SVGIG (reference sequence). Unmatched junction bases numbered 2, after V lost 3 bases and J lost 7 bases. The CDR3 consists of 14 residues. The CDR3 DNA reads as TGTGCCTGGAGGACTAGCGGGAGGCACGGGGAGCTGTTTTTT. Its translation: CAWRTSGRHGELFF. Using reference TRBV30 and TRBJ2-2 for the parts outside the CDR3, the full variable domain is SQTIHQWPATLVQPVGSPLSLECTVEGTSNPNLYWYRQAAGRGLQLLFYSVGIGQISSEVPQNLSASRPQDRQFILSSKKLLLSDSGFYLCAWRTSGRHGELFFGEGSRLTVL.

V usage is TRBV30 and J usage is TRBJ2-7, with D tentatively TRBD1 (6 bases). The V end lost 5 bases, the J end lost 6 bases, and 17 bases lay between the germline ends. This CDR3 region has 13 residues. Germline-derived CDR1 and CDR2 are GTSNPN and SVGIG (reference sequence). CDR3 nucleotides: TGTGCCTGGCAGGGGTACGGGTCGCCCGAGCAGTACTTC. The encoded protein is CAWQGYGSPEQYF.

This clone was seen once. The chain links TRBV15 to TRBJ2-4, with 8 bases aligning to TRBD2. The V gene's germline CDR1 is LNHNV and CDR2 YYDKDF (reference sequence). Trimming at V came to 0 bases and at J to 0 bases, leaving 13 bases not matched to a gene. This CDR3 has 20 amino acids. In nucleotides, the CDR3 is TGTGCCACCAGCAGAGATGTTGGCGGGGGGTTCAATTTAGCCAAAAACATTCAGTACTTC. As protein: CATSRDVGGGFNLAKNIQYF. The full variable domain, with the rest looked up from reference TRBV15 and TRBJ2-4, is DAMVIQNPRYQVTQFGKPVTLSCSQTLNHNVMYWYQQKSSQAPKLLFHYYDKDFNNEADTPDNFQSRRPNTSFCFLDIRSPGLGDTAMYLCATSRDVGGGFNLAKNIQYFGAGTRLSVL.

The count of this clone is one. The CDR3 bases are TGTGCCAGCTCCAAGCGGGGCGCCTACGAGCAGTACTTC. It yields the protein CASSKRGAYEQYF. The J gene is TRBJ2-7, the V gene TRBV6-5; 7 nucleotides agree with TRBD2. Germline CDR1 reads MNHEY; CDR2 reads SVGAGI. CDR3 length: 13 residues. The trim removed 8 bases at V and 2 bases at J, leaving 6 bases unmatched.